Listed below are T cell receptor beta chains from one sample, sequenced in a study of T cells in Graves' hyperthyroidism and ophthalmopathy. TCRdb processed the multiplex PCR reads anew with MiXCR; each CDR3 protein has one entry. The sample has tens of thousands of distinct CDR3 sequences; around 53% are singletons. The sample taken for sequencing was blood. These receptors were obtained from a woman aged 60-75 years with Graves' ophthalmopathy. Both conserved end residues are part of each CDR3. Expanded clones are given a class, and other clones once, few, many or no size at all.

TRBJ1-4 medium-sized 14 TRBV15 CATSRGGDNEKLFF
TRBJ2-7 many 15 TRBV12-3/TRBV12-4 CASSLALGTAGEQYF
TRBJ2-3 - 15 TRBV9 CTSSPRGTRADTQYF
TRBJ1-5 - 13 TRBV5-1 CASSVAGHQPQHF
TRBJ1-4 - 12 TRBV11-2 CASSPGGEKLFF
TRBJ2-7 many 14 TRBV27 CASSPEVPSYEQYF
TRBJ2-7 many 14 TRBV2 CASSPGTRGYEQYF
TRBJ2-7 many 17 TRBV20-1 CSARDLTSGRGTYEQYF
TRBJ2-3 few 14 TRBV25-1 CASTLTGGTDTRYF
TRBJ1-1 - 14 TRBV20-1 CSAPWGGPSTEAFF
TRBJ2-7 many 20 TRBV4-2 CASSQIGGGLAGYSSYEQYF
TRBJ2-1 many 13 TRBV19 CASSIGRGNEQFF
TRBJ2-5 - 15 TRBV2 CASSVNRGRLETQYF
TRBJ1-2 - 12 TRBV6-5 CASSPTGAGNTF
TRBJ1-2 - 14 TRBV6-2/TRBV6-3 CASNFIRNRPGYTF
TRBJ1-1 - 14 TRBV5-1 CASSSGGGNTEAFF
TRBJ1-5 once 16 TRBV19 CATTGTGGMRNQPQHF
TRBJ1-6 few 13 TRBV7-2 CASGGREVSPLHF
TRBJ1-6 - 13 TRBV20-1 CRAGQGDNSPLHF
TRBJ2-3 many 14 TRBV6-2/TRBV6-3 CASSGGRGPDTQYF
TRBJ2-7 many 13 TRBV12-3/TRBV12-4 CASSGDGAYEQYF
TRBJ2-1 many 15 TRBV7-3 CASSLGLARYNEQFF